A selection of T cell receptor beta chains follows, all from one sample in a study of cytotoxic CD8 clonotypes in ibrutinib-treated CLL. The protocol was immunoSEQ multiplex PCR, while the TCRdb copy is restricted to in-frame clones and leaves out a portion. Among approximately 210,000 clones listed, 72% were seen once. The source material was PBMCs, sampled after 24 months of ibrutinib treatment. The origin of the receptors is a human donor with chronic lymphocytic leukemia. The CDR3 runs from the conserved cysteine through the conserved F or W. Fields, in order: J gene, V gene, D gene, clone size, CDR3 protein, CDR3 DNA. A D gene is named only where the DNA matches it firmly. Part of the rows lack a size; the others show once, few, many or a class for expanded clones.

>TRBJ2-2|TRBV2|.|once
CASTGRPNTGELFF
TGTGCCAGCACTGGCAGACCGAACACCGGGGAGCTGTTTTTT
>TRBJ2-1|TRBV7-7|.|.
CASSLSQGLHEQFF
TGTGCTAGCAGCTTAAGTCAGGGCCTGCATGAGCAGTTCTTC
>TRBJ2-5|TRBV28|TRBD2|.
CASHGGALSSGRKTQYF
TGTGCCAGCCACGGGGGGGCCCTGTCTAGCGGGCGAAAGACCCAGTACTTC
>TRBJ2-1|TRBV15|.|.
CATSRSGAYNEQFF
TGTGCCACCAGCAGGTCCGGGGCCTACAATGAGCAGTTCTTC
>TRBJ1-1|TRBV7-9|.|.
CASSLGQGNTEAFF
TGTGCCAGCAGCTTAGGGCAGGGTAATACTGAAGCTTTCTTT
>TRBJ2-3|TRBV10-2|.|.
CASTGTDTQYF
TGCGCCAGCACAGGGACAGATACGCAGTATTTT
>TRBJ2-5|TRBV5-6|TRBD1|.
CASNQYGTVQETQYF
TGTGCCAGCAACCAGTATGGGACAGTACAAGAGACCCAGTACTTC
>TRBJ1-1|TRBV4-3|.|.
CASSQGGGRMNTEAFF
TGCGCCAGCAGCCAAGGGGGAGGACGCATGAACACTGAAGCTTTCTTT
>TRBJ2-5|TRBV28|TRBD2|.
CASSRGTSGRWGTQYF
TGTGCCAGCAGCCGTGGGACTAGCGGGAGGTGGGGGACCCAGTACTTC
>TRBJ1-2|TRBV19|.|.
CASSIRTTGTANYGYTF
TGTGCCAGTAGTATAAGGACAACCGGGACCGCCAACTATGGCTACACCTTC
>TRBJ2-7|TRBV6-5|TRBD1|.
CASSFWTGVNYEQYF
TGTGCCAGCAGTTTCTGGACAGGGGTAAACTACGAGCAGTACTTC
>TRBJ2-5|TRBV5-6|TRBD1|.
CASSPGTGAPETQYF
TGTGCCAGCAGCCCCGGGACAGGGGCCCCAGAGACCCAGTACTTC
>TRBJ2-2|TRBV11-3|.|few
CASSLVPFGELFF
TGTGCCAGCAGCTTAGTCCCCTTCGGGGAGCTGTTTTTT
>TRBJ2-1|TRBV27|TRBD2|.
CASSFSGEETSGLLSSYNEQFF
TGTGCCAGCAGTTTTTCTGGGGAAGAGACTAGCGGACTATTAAGCTCCTACAATGAGCAGTTCTTC
>TRBJ2-7|TRBV5-4|TRBD1|.
CASTPGWDRTSYEQYF
TGTGCCAGCACCCCTGGGTGGGACAGGACCTCCTACGAGCAGTACTTC
>TRBJ2-2|TRBV18|TRBD2|.
CASSLRTSGTNTGELFF
TGTGCCAGCTCACTCAGGACTAGCGGAACGAACACCGGGGAGCTGTTTTTT
>TRBJ1-2|TRBV29-1|.|.
CSVEGGRTSYGYTF
TGCAGCGTCGAGGGGGGTAGGACTTCCTATGGCTACACCTTC
>TRBJ2-3|TRBV15|TRBD2|.
CATSRDYNTPSGASGSADTQYF
TGTGCCACCAGCAGAGATTATAATACCCCTTCGGGGGCTAGCGGGAGCGCAGATACGCAGTATTTT
>TRBJ2-3|TRBV5-1|TRBD1|.
CASSLAVGTGADTQYF
TGCGCCAGCAGCTTGGCCGTCGGGACAGGGGCAGATACGCAGTATTTT
>TRBJ2-5|TRBV18|TRBD1|.
CASSPIGQGSETQYF
TGTGCCAGCTCACCAATTGGACAGGGAAGCGAGACCCAGTACTTC
>TRBJ2-7|TRBV7-2|.|once
CASSSRGQSYEQYF
TGTGCCAGCAGCTCGCGAGGGCAAAGCTACGAGCAGTACTTC
>TRBJ2-3|TRBV9|TRBD2|.
CASSLKGTSGLLRPADTQYF
TGTGCCAGCAGCCTAAAAGGGACTAGCGGCCTTTTACGCCCCGCAGATACGCAGTATTTT
>TRBJ1-2|TRBV7-6|.|.
CASSSREGYGYTF
TGTGCCAGCAGCTCCAGGGAGGGCTATGGCTACACCTTC
>TRBJ2-1|TRBV14|.|once
CASSITQVRNYNEQFF
TGTGCCAGCAGCATCACCCAGGTGAGGAACTACAATGAGCAGTTCTTC
>TRBJ2-7|TRBV7-8|.|once
CASSLAGPLYEQYF
TGTGCCAGCAGCTTAGCGGGACCACTATACGAGCAGTACTTC
>TRBJ2-7|TRBV9|.|once
CASSWGENNEQYF
TGTGCCAGCAGCTGGGGGGAGAACAACGAGCAGTACTTC
>TRBJ1-4|TRBV27|.|.
CASSFVGKGEKLFF
TGTGCCAGCAGTTTCGTGGGGAAGGGCGAAAAACTGTTTTTT
>TRBJ2-1|TRBV6-4|.|.
CASSDQNRVQQFF
TGTGCCAGCAGTGACCAGAATCGCGTTCAGCAGTTCTTC
>TRBJ2-3|TRBV4-2|.|.
CASSQSVSYTQYF
TGTGCCAGCAGCCAATCCGTGTCCTATACGCAGTATTTT
>TRBJ2-7|TRBV28|TRBD2|.
CASSRRVWGTSGPYEQYF
TGTGCCAGCAGTCGACGAGTCTGGGGGACTAGTGGGCCCTACGAGCAGTACTTC
>TRBJ2-3|TRBV9|.|.
CASSVALSTDTQYF
TGTGCCAGCAGCGTAGCTCTTAGCACAGATACGCAGTATTTT
>TRBJ2-7|TRBV30|.|.
CAWSPLAFAGKFYEQYF
TGTGCCTGGAGCCCGTTAGCTTTTGCGGGCAAATTCTACGAGCAGTACTTC
>TRBJ2-3|TRBV7-6|.|few
CASSLAATSTDTQYF
TGTGCCAGCAGCTTAGCGGCGACAAGCACAGATACGCAGTATTTT
>TRBJ1-4|TRBV9|.|.
CASSVGTANEKLFF
TGTGCCAGCAGCGTCGGGACGGCTAATGAAAAACTGTTTTTT
>TRBJ2-1|TRBV15|.|.
CATSREVNRWREQFF
TGTGCCACCAGCAGGGAGGTAAATAGGTGGAGGGAGCAGTTCTTC
>TRBJ2-5|TRBV29-1|.|.
CSVELRDLPGKETQYF
TGCAGCGTTGAACTCCGGGACCTTCCCGGGAAAGAGACCCAGTACTTC
>TRBJ2-2|TRBV10-3|.|.
CAISGTGLVTGELFF
TGTGCCATCAGTGGTACGGGATTGGTGACCGGGGAGCTGTTTTTT
>TRBJ1-5|TRBV6-5|.|.
CASRTGFGQPQHF
TGTGCCAGCAGAACAGGGTTTGGTCAGCCCCAGCATTTT
>TRBJ1-2|TRBV18|.|.
CASSPVLYSYGYTF
TGTGCCAGCTCACCGGTTTTATATTCGTATGGCTACACCTTC
>TRBJ2-2|TRBV6-6|.|.
CVAGGGTGELFF
TGTGTAGCTGGAGGGGGCACCGGGGAGCTGTTTTTT
>TRBJ2-2|TRBV10-3|TRBD2|.
CAIGTSGAGELFF
TGTGCCATTGGGACTAGCGGGGCCGGGGAGCTGTTTTTT
>TRBJ1-4|TRBV7-6|.|.
CASSLGGGEKLFF
TGTGCCAGCAGCTTAGGAGGAGGTGAAAAACTGTTTTTT
>TRBJ2-1|TRBV7-6|.|.
CASSLDPGRSYNEQFF
TGTGCCAGCAGCTTAGATCCGGGTAGGTCCTACAATGAGCAGTTCTTC
>TRBJ2-1|TRBV9|TRBD2|.
CASSAAGVTYNEQFF
TGTGCCAGCAGCGCAGCGGGAGTCACCTACAATGAGCAGTTCTTC
>TRBJ2-1|TRBV4-1|TRBD1|.
CASSQDGTGLREQFF
TGCGCCAGCAGCCAAGATGGGACAGGGTTACGTGAGCAGTTCTTC
>TRBJ1-1|TRBV5-1|TRBD1|.
CASSRGTGNTEAFF
TGCGCCAGCAGCCGGGGGACAGGGAACACTGAAGCTTTCTTT
>TRBJ2-1|TRBV9|TRBD2|.
CASSVSGYNEQFF
TGTGCCAGCAGCGTTAGCGGGTACAATGAGCAGTTCTTC
>TRBJ2-5|TRBV19|.|.
CASSIGGGWETQYF
TGTGCCAGTAGTATTGGGGGAGGTTGGGAGACCCAGTACTTC
>TRBJ1-5|TRBV4-3|.|.
CASSQDWGGLQPQHF
TGCGCCAGCAGCCAAGATTGGGGGGGTCTTCAGCCCCAGCATTTT
>TRBJ1-1|TRBV18|.|.
CASSTPGSYTEAFF
TGTGCCAGCTCAACCCCCGGGTCCTACACTGAAGCTTTCTTT
>TRBJ1-1|TRBV19|TRBD1|.
CASIYRGSFRMNTEAFF
TGTGCCAGTATTTACAGGGGATCCTTCCGAATGAACACTGAAGCTTTCTTT
>TRBJ2-7|TRBV27|.|.
CASSFVTGYSYEQYF
TGTGCCAGCAGTTTCGTGACAGGTTACTCCTACGAGCAGTACTTC
>TRBJ2-1|TRBV10-3|.|.
CAISGSLTYNEQFF
TGTGCCATCAGTGGTAGCCTCACATACAATGAGCAGTTCTTC